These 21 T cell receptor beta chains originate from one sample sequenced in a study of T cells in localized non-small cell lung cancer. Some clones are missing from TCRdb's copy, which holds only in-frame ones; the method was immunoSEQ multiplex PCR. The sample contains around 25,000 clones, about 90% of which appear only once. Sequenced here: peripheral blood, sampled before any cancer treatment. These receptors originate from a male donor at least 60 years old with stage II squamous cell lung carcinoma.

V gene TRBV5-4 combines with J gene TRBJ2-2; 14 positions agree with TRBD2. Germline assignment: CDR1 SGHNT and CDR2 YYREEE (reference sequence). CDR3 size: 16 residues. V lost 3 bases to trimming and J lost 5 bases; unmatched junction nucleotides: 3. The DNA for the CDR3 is TGTGCCAGCAGCTCGGGACTAGCGGGGGAAACCGGGGAGCTGTTTTTT. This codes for CASSSGLAGETGELFF.

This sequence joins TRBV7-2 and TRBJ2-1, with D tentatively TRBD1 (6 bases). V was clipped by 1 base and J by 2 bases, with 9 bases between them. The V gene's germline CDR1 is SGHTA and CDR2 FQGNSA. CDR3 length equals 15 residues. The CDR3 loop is CASSLEQGTYNEQFF. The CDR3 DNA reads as TGTGCCAGCAGCTTAGAACAGGGTACCTACAATGAGCAGTTCTTC.

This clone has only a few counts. CDR3: CASSRHTGELFF. CDR3 bases: TGTGCCAGCAGCCGCCACACCGGGGAGCTGTTTTTT. The V and J genes are TRBV7-9 and TRBJ2-2; D unresolved. The CDR3 spans 12 residues. The ends were cut back, 5 bases at V and 3 bases at J, with 4 bases in the middle. Germline assignment: CDR1 SEHNR and CDR2 FQNEAQ (reference sequence).

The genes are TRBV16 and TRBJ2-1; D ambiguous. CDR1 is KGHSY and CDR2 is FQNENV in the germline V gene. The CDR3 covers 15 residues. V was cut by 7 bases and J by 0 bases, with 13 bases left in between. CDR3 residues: CASMRPASSYNEQFF. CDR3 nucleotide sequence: TGTGCCAGCATGCGCCCAGCAAGCTCCTACAATGAGCAGTTCTTC.

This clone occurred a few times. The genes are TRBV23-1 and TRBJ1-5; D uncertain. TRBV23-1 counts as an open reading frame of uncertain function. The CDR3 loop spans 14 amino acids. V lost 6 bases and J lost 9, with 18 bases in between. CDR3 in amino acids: CASSLPPLFLPQHF. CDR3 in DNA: TGCGCCAGCAGCCTGCCTCCACTATTTCTGCCCCAGCATTTT.

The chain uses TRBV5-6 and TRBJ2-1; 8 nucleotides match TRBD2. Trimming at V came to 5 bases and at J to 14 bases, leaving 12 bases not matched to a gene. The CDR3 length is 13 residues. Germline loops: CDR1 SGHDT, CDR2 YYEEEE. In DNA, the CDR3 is TGTGCCAGCAGGGGTTGGGCATCCGGGGGGGAGTTCTTC. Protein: CASRGWASGGEFF. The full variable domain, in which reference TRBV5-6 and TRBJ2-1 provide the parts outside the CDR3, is DAGVTQSPTHLIKTRGQQVTLRCSPKSGHDTVSWYQQALGQGPQFIFQYYEEEERQRGNFPDRFSGHQFPNYSSELNVNALLLGDSALYLCASRGWASGGEFFGPGTRLTVL.

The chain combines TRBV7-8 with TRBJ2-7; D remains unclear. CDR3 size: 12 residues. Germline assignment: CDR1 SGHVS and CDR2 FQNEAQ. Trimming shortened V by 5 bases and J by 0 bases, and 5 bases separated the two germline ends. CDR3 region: CASSPNSYEQYF. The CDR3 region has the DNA TGTGCCAGCAGCCCCAACTCCTACGAGCAGTACTTC. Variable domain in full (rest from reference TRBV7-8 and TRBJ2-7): GAGVSQSPRYKVAKRGQDVALRCDPISGHVSLFWYQQALGQGPEFLTYFQNEAQLDKSGLPSDRFFAERPEGSVSTLKIQRTQQEDSAVYLCASSPNSYEQYFGPGTRLTVT.

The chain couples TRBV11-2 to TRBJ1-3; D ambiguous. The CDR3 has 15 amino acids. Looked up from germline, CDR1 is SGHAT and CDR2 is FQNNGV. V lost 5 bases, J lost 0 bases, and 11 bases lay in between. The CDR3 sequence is CASSLPGSSGNTIYF. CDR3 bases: TGTGCCAGCAGCCTACCCGGTTCCTCTGGAAACACCATATATTTT.

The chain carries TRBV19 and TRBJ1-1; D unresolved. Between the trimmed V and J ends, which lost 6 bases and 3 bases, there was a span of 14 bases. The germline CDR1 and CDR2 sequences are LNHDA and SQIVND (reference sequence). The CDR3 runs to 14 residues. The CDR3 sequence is CASRAHRSDTEAFF. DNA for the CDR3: TGTGCCAGTAGGGCCCACCGGTCGGACACTGAAGCTTTCTTT.

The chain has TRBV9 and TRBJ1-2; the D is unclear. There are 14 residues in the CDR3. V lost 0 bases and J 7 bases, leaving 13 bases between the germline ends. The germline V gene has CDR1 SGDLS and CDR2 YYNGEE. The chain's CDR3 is CASSVGEPSGGYTF. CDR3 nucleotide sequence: TGTGCCAGCAGCGTAGGAGAACCCAGTGGTGGCTACACCTTC. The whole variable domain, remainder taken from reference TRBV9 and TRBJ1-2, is DSGVTQTPKHLITATGQRVTLRCSPRSGDLSVYWYQQSLDQGLQFLIQYYNGEERAKGNILERFSAQQFPDLHSELNLSSLELGDSALYFCASSVGEPSGGYTFGSGTRLTVV.

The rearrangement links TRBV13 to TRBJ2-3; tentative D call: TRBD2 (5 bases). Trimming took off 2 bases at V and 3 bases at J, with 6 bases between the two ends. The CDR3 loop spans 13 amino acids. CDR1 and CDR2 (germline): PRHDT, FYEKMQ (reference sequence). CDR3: CASSLRTTDTQYF. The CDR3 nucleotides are TGTGCCAGCAGCTTACGGACTACAGATACGCAGTATTTT.

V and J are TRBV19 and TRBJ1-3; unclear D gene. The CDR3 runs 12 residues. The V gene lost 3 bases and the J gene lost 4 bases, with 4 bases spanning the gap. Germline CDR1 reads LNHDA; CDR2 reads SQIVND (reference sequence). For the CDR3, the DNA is TGTGCCAGTAGTATCAGCGGAAACACCATATATTTT. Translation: CASSISGNTIYF.

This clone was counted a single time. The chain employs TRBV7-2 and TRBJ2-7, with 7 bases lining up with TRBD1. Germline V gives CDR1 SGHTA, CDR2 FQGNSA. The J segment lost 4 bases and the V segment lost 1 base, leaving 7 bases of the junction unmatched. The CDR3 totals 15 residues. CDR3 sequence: CASSLVDQGDYEQYF. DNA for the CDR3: TGTGCCAGCAGCTTAGTTGATCAGGGGGATTACGAGCAGTACTTC. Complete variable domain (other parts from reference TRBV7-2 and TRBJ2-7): GAGVSQSPSNKVTEKGKDVELRCDPISGHTALYWYRQSLGQGLEFLIYFQGNSAPDKSGLPSDRFSAERTGGSVSTLTIQRTQQEDSAVYLCASSLVDQGDYEQYFGPGTRLTVT.

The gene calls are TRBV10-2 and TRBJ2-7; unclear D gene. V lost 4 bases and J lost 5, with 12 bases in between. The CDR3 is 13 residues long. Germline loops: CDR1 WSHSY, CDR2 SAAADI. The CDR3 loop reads CASSGVPPHEQYF. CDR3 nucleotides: TGCGCCAGCAGTGGGGTTCCGCCCCACGAGCAGTACTTC.

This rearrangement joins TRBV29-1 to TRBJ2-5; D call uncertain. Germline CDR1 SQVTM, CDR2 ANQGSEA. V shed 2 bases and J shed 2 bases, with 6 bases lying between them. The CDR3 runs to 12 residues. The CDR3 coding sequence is TGCAGCGTTGAATCCAATCAAGAGACCCAGTACTTC. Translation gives CSVESNQETQYF.

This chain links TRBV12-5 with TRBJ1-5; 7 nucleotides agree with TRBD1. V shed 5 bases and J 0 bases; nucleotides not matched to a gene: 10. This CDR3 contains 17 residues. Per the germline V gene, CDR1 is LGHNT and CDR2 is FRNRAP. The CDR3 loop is CASGETGNRGSNQPQHF. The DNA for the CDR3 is TGTGCTAGTGGTGAGACAGGGAATAGGGGTAGCAATCAGCCCCAGCATTTT.

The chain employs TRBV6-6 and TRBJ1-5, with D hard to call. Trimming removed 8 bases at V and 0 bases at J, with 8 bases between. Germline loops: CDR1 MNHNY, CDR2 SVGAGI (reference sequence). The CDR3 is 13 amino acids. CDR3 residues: CASVTTSNQPQHF. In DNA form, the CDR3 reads TGTGCCAGCGTGACGACTAGCAATCAGCCCCAGCATTTT.

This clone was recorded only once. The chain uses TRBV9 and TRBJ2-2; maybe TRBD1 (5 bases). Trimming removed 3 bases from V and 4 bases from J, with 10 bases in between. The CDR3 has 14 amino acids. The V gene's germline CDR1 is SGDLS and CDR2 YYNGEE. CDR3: CASSGGGATGELFF. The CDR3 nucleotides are TGTGCCAGCAGCGGGGGCGGTGCCACCGGGGAGCTGTTTTTT. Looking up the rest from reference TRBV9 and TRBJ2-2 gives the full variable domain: DSGVTQTPKHLITATGQRVTLRCSPRSGDLSVYWYQQSLDQGLQFLIQYYNGEERAKGNILERFSAQQFPDLHSELNLSSLELGDSALYFCASSGGGATGELFFGEGSRLTVL.

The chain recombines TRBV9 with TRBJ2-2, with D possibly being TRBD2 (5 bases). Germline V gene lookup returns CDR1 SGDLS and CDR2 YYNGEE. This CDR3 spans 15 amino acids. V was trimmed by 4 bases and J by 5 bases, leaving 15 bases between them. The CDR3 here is CASSPLETGTGELFF. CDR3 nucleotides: TGTGCCAGCAGCCCTTTAGAGACGGGAACCGGGGAGCTGTTTTTT. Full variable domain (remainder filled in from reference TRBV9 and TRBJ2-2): DSGVTQTPKHLITATGQRVTLRCSPRSGDLSVYWYQQSLDQGLQFLIQYYNGEERAKGNILERFSAQQFPDLHSELNLSSLELGDSALYFCASSPLETGTGELFFGEGSRLTVL.

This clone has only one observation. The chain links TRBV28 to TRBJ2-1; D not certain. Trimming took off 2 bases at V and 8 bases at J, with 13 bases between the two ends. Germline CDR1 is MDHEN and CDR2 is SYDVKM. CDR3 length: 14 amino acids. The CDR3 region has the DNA TGTGCCAGCAGTTTAAGACTTACCGCGGATGAGCAGTTCTTC. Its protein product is CASSLRLTADEQFF.

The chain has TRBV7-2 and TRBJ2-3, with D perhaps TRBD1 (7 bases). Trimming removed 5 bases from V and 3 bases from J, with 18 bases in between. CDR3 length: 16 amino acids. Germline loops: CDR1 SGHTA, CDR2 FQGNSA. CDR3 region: CASSRGVAGGTDTQYF. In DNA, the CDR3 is TGTGCCAGCAGCCGCGGGGTAGCAGGGGGAACAGATACGCAGTATTTT. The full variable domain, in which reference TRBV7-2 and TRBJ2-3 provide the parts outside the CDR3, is GAGVSQSPSNKVTEKGKDVELRCDPISGHTALYWYRQSLGQGLEFLIYFQGNSAPDKSGLPSDRFSAERTGGSVSTLTIQRTQQEDSAVYLCASSRGVAGGTDTQYFGPGTRLTVL.